This is a list of T cell receptor beta chains from one sample in a study of relationships among human T cell subsets. TCRdb passed the multiplex PCR reads through MiXCR, listing each CDR3 protein once. The sample carries around 14,000 distinct CDR3 sequences, around 62% recorded once. The sequenced sample consisted of total T cells sorted from blood. The source of these receptors is a man in his forties in good health. The conserved cysteine and the conserved F or W are not part of the CDR3 here. The listing skips clone size in some rows; elsewhere it reads once, few, many or a size class.

abundance	v_gene	j_gene	CDR3aa
.	TRBV20-1	TRBJ1-1	SANRGRMNTEAF
.	TRBV11-2	TRBJ2-5	ASSGDLASGETQY
.	TRBV11-2	TRBJ2-3	ASSLSFDTQY
.	TRBV6-1	TRBJ2-7	ASGVAGVEYEQY
.	TRBV11-2	TRBJ2-7	ASSLATFSYEQY
medium-sized	TRBV5-1	TRBJ2-3	ASSSTERGTDTQY
few	TRBV5-1	TRBJ2-1	ASSLGQGYSYNEQF
few	TRBV12-3/TRBV12-4	TRBJ2-3	ASSPGQGSDTQY
medium-sized	TRBV11-2	TRBJ2-1	ASSLLAGSPNEQF
.	TRBV19	TRBJ2-5	ASSNDRAGKQETQY
.	TRBV11-3	TRBJ2-3	ASSLSGSTDTQY
few	TRBV28	TRBJ2-7	ASTGLVGERSEQY
.	TRBV29-1	TRBJ2-3	SVDRGDTQY
.	TRBV10-3	TRBJ1-2	AISEGQGWGYT
.	TRBV11-3	TRBJ1-1	ASIIWPEAF
few	TRBV5-1	TRBJ2-5	ASSDLALETQY
.	TRBV4-1	TRBJ2-7	ASSPTSGVPEQY
.	TRBV27	TRBJ2-1	ASGDSSVYNEQF
.	TRBV27	TRBJ2-7	ASSPRAPGTLGEQY
.	TRBV18	TRBJ2-7	ASSSPGPGGEQY
.	TRBV4-1	TRBJ2-3	ASSQGRGLGMDTQY
.	TRBV12-3/TRBV12-4	TRBJ1-2	ASSFGTGVGYT
.	TRBV4-1	TRBJ1-1	ASRKENTEAF
.	TRBV6-5	TRBJ2-3	ASSYRGQGSDTQY
.	TRBV19	TRBJ2-7	ASSILQSDEQY
few	TRBV11-2	TRBJ1-1	ASSLDRVTEAF
.	TRBV11-2	TRBJ2-3	ASSAIVWNRDTQY
.	TRBV11-2	TRBJ1-3	ASSPLDSFGNTIY
.	TRBV7-8	TRBJ2-2	ASRQGNTGELF
.	TRBV12-3/TRBV12-4	TRBJ1-1	ASSPRGRVNTEAF
.	TRBV28	TRBJ2-7	ASSLTSYEQY
few	TRBV19	TRBJ2-3	ASSRGRPDTQY
.	TRBV20-1	TRBJ2-7	SARDSVAGYEQY
.	TRBV5-1	TRBJ2-7	ASSLAPRTSGVSYEQY
few	TRBV28	TRBJ1-2	ASSVQGARGYT
.	TRBV28	TRBJ2-1	ASSLRASGALYNEQF
once	TRBV27	TRBJ2-7	ASRPRAYLEQY
.	TRBV7-9	TRBJ2-5	ASSSTGGGLKETQY
few	TRBV29-1	TRBJ1-5	SVEQVPGQPQH
few	TRBV28	TRBJ1-5	ASTAQLGTLNQPQH
.	TRBV29-1	TRBJ2-1	SVRPAGVLNEQF
.	TRBV11-2	TRBJ2-7	ASSPSSGRAQYEQY
.	TRBV12-3/TRBV12-4	TRBJ2-6	ASTYGSGANVLT
few	TRBV7-8	TRBJ1-2	ASSRLQGSDGYT
.	TRBV20-1	TRBJ2-1	SARGTANEQF
once	TRBV25-1	TRBJ1-4	ASSERSGIGEKLF
.	TRBV4-2	TRBJ2-1	ASSQGTTGRGNEQF
.	TRBV7-9	TRBJ2-1	ASSQGDNEQF
.	TRBV11-2	TRBJ2-7	ASSGQGVYEQY
.	TRBV10-3	TRBJ2-3	AIRAGTASPGQY
.	TRBV13	TRBJ1-1	ASKVSQAAEAF
.	TRBV20-1	TRBJ2-3	SARDLLAGETDTQY
.	TRBV6-5	TRBJ2-5	ASSYSRLATQETQY
.	TRBV6-4	TRBJ2-3	ASSDGTGTDTQY
few	TRBV15	TRBJ2-7	ATSRGYEQY